Presented here are 19 T cell receptor beta chains from one specimen sequenced in a study of blood T cell repertoires in COVID-19. TCRdb's table, derived via immunoSEQ multiplex PCR, lists solely in-frame clones and lacks some. In the table there are some 380,000 clones, approximately 80% of which are singletons. Material for sequencing was peripheral blood. Receptors were obtained from a human donor with acute or convalescent COVID-19. The donor label of this sample is uncertain.

The chain uses TRBV30 and TRBJ2-2; D is ambiguous. CDR3 length: 11 residues. Germline V gene data show CDR1 as GTSNPN and CDR2 as SVGIG (reference sequence). V lost 6 bases to trimming and J lost 6 bases, with 8 bases between them. Written as DNA, the CDR3 is TGTGCCTGCCGCTCGGCCGGGGAGCTGTTTTTT. Translation gives CACRSAGELFF. Complete variable domain (other parts from reference TRBV30 and TRBJ2-2): SQTIHQWPATLVQPVGSPLSLECTVEGTSNPNLYWYRQAAGRGLQLLFYSVGIGQISSEVPQNLSASRPQDRQFILSSKKLLLSDSGFYLCACRSAGELFFGEGSRLTVL.

V gene TRBV18 combines with J gene TRBJ2-3; TRBD2 matches at 7 bases. The CDR3 extends over 14 amino acids. CDR1 and CDR2 (germline): KGHSH, LQKENI. J lost 1 base, V lost 8 bases, and 6 bases had no gene match. CDR3 coding DNA: TGTGCCAGCCAACGGGCGGGGGGCACAGATACGCAGTATTTT. Residues: CASQRAGGTDTQYF.

V usage is TRBV19 and J usage is TRBJ1-4; 7 bases agree with TRBD1. The CDR3 sequence is 14 residues long. Germline V gene lookup returns CDR1 LNHDA and CDR2 SQIVND (reference sequence). V shed 6 bases and J 4 bases; nucleotides not matched to a gene: 5. The DNA of the CDR3 is TGTGCCAGTAGGCAAGACAGGGTTAATGAAAAACTGTTTTTT. It specifies CASRQDRVNEKLFF.

This rearrangement joins TRBV5-4 to TRBJ2-7, with D perhaps matching TRBD1 (6 bases). Trimming cost V 4 bases and J 3 bases, with 23 bases left between them. The CDR3 totals 17 residues. Germline-derived CDR1 and CDR2 are SGHNT and YYREEE (reference sequence). The CDR3 coding sequence is TGTGCCAGCAGCAGAGTGGACAGACCTTTACGAAACTACGAGCAGTACTTC. Its translation is CASSRVDRPLRNYEQYF.

The chain uses TRBV7-2 and TRBJ2-7, with 9 nucleotides matching TRBD1. V lost 1 base, J lost 5 bases, and 9 bases stayed unmatched. The CDR3 is 16 residues long. Germline CDR1 SGHTA, CDR2 FQGNSA. CDR3 sequence: CASSLVGTGIQNEQYF. In DNA form, the CDR3 reads TGTGCCAGCAGCTTAGTGGGGACAGGGATTCAGAACGAGCAGTACTTC.

The chain employs TRBV21-1 and TRBJ1-2; the D segment call TRBD1 is taken from the table without a DNA check. TRBV21-1 is reported as a pseudogene. The CDR3 has 13 amino acids. The CDR3 here is CASSNPSKGGYTF. The CDR3 DNA sequence: TGTGCCAGCAGCAACCCTTCAAAGGGGGGCTACACCTTC.

The chain combines TRBV30 with TRBJ1-6; D unresolved. V dropped 7 bases and J dropped 3 bases, with 16 bases sitting between them. The CDR3 consists of 15 residues. Germline-derived CDR1 and CDR2 are GTSNPN and SVGIG (reference sequence). The CDR3 nucleotides are TGTGCCTCGACTGAACCCGGGAACTATAATTCACCCCTCCACTTT. It translates to CASTEPGNYNSPLHF.

This chain joins TRBV6-4 and TRBJ2-1; 9 positions match TRBD2. The V and J ends lost 3 bases and 6 bases, in that order; junction bases with no gene match: 3. CDR3 length: 14 residues. Germline V gene data show CDR1 as MRHNA and CDR2 as SNTAGT. The CDR3 nucleotides read TGTGCCAGCAGTGAGGGACTAGCTTCCAATGAGCAGTTCTTC. It encodes CASSEGLASNEQFF.

This chain joins TRBV3-1 (or the pseudogene TRBV3-2) and TRBJ1-2, with 8 bases lining up with TRBD1. This CDR3 spans 14 amino acids. Germline lookup yields CDR1 LGHDT and CDR2 YNNKEL (reference sequence). The trim removed 5 bases at V and 5 bases at J, leaving 7 bases unmatched. The CDR3 reads CASSKGQGPYGYTF. The CDR3 region has the DNA TGTGCCAGCAGCAAAGGACAGGGTCCTTATGGCTACACCTTC.

The chain joins TRBV5-1 to TRBJ1-2; 7 bases are shared with TRBD1. Germline V gene sequence: CDR1 SGHRS, CDR2 YFSETQ. The length of the CDR3 is 14 residues. J lost 4 bases, V lost 4 bases, and 7 bases had no gene match. The DNA for the CDR3 is TGCGCCAGCAGCCGGACAGGAGGTGGCTATGGCTACACCTTC. Its protein product is CASSRTGGGYGYTF.

V and J are TRBV19 and TRBJ2-6, with D uncertain. The CDR3 is 14 amino acids. Trimming cost V 7 bases and J 0 bases, with 7 bases left between them. Germline V lookup: CDR1 LNHDA, CDR2 SQIVND (reference sequence). CDR3 coding DNA: TGTGCCAGTACCCCTATCTCTGGGGCCAACGTCCTGACTTTC. It yields the protein CASTPISGANVLTF.

This clone came up a few times. The J gene is TRBJ2-1, the V gene TRBV5-8, with D maybe TRBD1 (6 bases). Deletions cut 0 bases from V and 6 bases from J, with 13 bases between. Germline V CDR1 and CDR2: SGHTS, YDEGEE. The CDR3 length is 15 residues. Here the CDR3 DNA reads TGTGCCAGCAGCTTGGGCAGGGGTCAGGCCAATGAGCAGTTCTTC. Amino acids: CASSLGRGQANEQFF.

The rearrangement joins TRBV11-1 to TRBJ1-5, with D possibly TRBD1 on 6 matching bases. The germline V gene encodes CDR1 SGHAT and CDR2 FQDESV (reference sequence). V lost 5 bases and J 7 bases, leaving 12 bases between the germline ends. The CDR3 sequence is 13 residues long. CDR3 DNA: TGTGCCAGCAGCCAGGGGATCCGGCAGCCCCAGCATTTT. Translating it yields CASSQGIRQPQHF.

The rearrangement uses TRBV5-4 and TRBJ2-5; D gene ambiguous. Per the germline V gene, CDR1 is SGHNT and CDR2 is YYREEE (reference sequence). Trimming pared 0 bases from V and 1 base from J, leaving 4 bases between. The CDR3 covers 13 residues. The CDR3: CASSLVSQETQYF. In nucleotides, the CDR3 is TGTGCCAGCAGCTTGGTCAGCCAAGAGACCCAGTACTTC.

This chain connects TRBV19 to TRBJ1-1; unclear D gene. The CDR3 has 13 residues. Germline lookup yields CDR1 LNHDA and CDR2 SQIVND (reference sequence). V lost 7 bases and J 1 base, leaving 10 bases between the germline ends. CDR3 DNA: TGTGCCAGTAAGTATCCGGGGAACACTGAAGCTTTCTTT. This encodes CASKYPGNTEAFF.

This clone has just a few counts. The gene calls are TRBV5-1 and TRBJ2-2, with D unclear. Per the germline V gene, CDR1 is SGHRS and CDR2 is YFSETQ. V shed 6 bases and J shed 6 bases, with 9 bases lying between them. The CDR3 contains 12 residues. CDR3 region: CASKELPGELFF. CDR3 sequence (DNA): TGCGCCAGCAAGGAACTACCCGGGGAGCTGTTTTTT.

In this sample, this clone turned up once. The rearrangement uses TRBV4-1 and TRBJ2-1; D perhaps matches TRBD1 (6 bases). This CDR3 region has 16 residues. Germline CDR1 is MGHRA and CDR2 is YSYEKL. Trimming shortened V by 2 bases and J by 8 bases, and 19 bases separated the two germline ends. CDR3 sequence (DNA): TGCGCCAGCAGCCAATCACAGGGAGAGGTTTGGCATGAGCAGTTCTTC. Amino acid sequence: CASSQSQGEVWHEQFF.

This chain joins TRBV15 and TRBJ1-1; no clear D gene. Trimming took off 5 bases at V and 1 base at J, with 14 bases between the two ends. The V gene's germline CDR1 is LNHNV and CDR2 YYDKDF (reference sequence). The CDR3 runs to 15 residues. The CDR3 coding sequence is TGTGCCACCAGCGTTGGACGGACTGGGAACACTGAAGCTTTCTTT. Its protein product is CATSVGRTGNTEAFF.

The chain joins TRBV29-1 to TRBJ2-3, with D possibly matching TRBD2 (5 bases). Germline CDR1 and CDR2: SQVTM and ANQGSEA. Trimming removed 4 bases from V and 0 bases from J, with 8 bases in between. This CDR3 has 13 residues. CDR3 DNA sequence: TGCAGCGTTGTTCGGGGTAGCACAGATACGCAGTATTTT. Its protein product is CSVVRGSTDTQYF.